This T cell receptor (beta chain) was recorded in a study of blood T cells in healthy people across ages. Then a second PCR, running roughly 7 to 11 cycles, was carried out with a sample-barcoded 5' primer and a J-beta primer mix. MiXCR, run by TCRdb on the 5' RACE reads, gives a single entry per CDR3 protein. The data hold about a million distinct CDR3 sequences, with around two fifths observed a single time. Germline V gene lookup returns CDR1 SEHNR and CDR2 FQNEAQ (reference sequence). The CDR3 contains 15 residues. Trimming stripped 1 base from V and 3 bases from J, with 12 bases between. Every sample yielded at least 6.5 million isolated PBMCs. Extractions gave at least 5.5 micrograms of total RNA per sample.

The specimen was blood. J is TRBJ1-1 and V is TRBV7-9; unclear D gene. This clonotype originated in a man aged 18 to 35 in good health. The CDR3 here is CASSLDWGWDTEAFF. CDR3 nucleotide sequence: TGTGCCAGCAGCTTAGATTGGGGATGGGACACTGAAGCTTTCTTT.